This T cell receptor beta chain was sequenced in a study of T cell changes during pregnancy in multiple sclerosis. Data came from immunoSEQ multiplex PCR; TCRdb stores just in-frame clones and leaves some out. This sample has about 48,000 clones, with over 75% found just once. This clone appeared once. This TCR came from a female donor with multiple sclerosis, enrolled in a pregnancy study. The specimen was CD4+ T cells from peripheral blood mononuclear cells, collected in the second trimester of pregnancy.

CDR3 sequence: CASSLVGSGRVSGEQYF. Here the CDR3 DNA reads TGTGCCAGCAGCTTGGTCGGTAGCGGGAGGGTATCGGGGGAGCAGTACTTC. This chain uses TRBV5-4 with TRBJ2-7; 11 bases map to TRBD2. The germline V gene encodes CDR1 SGHNT and CDR2 YYREEE (reference sequence). The junction had 12 bases not matched to a gene; V was cut back by 0 bases and J by 7 bases. CDR3 length: 17 amino acids.